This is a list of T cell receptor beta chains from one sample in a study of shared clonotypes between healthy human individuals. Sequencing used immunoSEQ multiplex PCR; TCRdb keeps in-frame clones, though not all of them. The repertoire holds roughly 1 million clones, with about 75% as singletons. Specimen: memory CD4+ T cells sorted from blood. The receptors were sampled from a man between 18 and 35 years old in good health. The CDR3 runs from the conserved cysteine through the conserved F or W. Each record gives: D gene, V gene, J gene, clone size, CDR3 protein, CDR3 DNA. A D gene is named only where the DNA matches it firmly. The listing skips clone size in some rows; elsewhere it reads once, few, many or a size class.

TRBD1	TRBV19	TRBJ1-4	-	CASSIPGKGATEKLFF	TGTGCCAGTAGTATCCCTGGTAAGGGGGCGACTGAAAAACTGTTTTTT
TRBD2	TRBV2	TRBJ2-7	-	CASRQGLADFTYEQYF	TGTGCCAGCAGGCAAGGACTAGCGGATTTCACCTACGAGCAGTACTTC
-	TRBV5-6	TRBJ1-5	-	CASTLGRTNSNQPQHF	TGTGCCAGCACCCTTGGCAGGACAAATAGCAATCAGCCCCAGCATTTT
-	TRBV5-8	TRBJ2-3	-	CASSLYQTDTQYF	TGTGCCAGCAGCTTGTACCAGACAGATACGCAGTATTTT
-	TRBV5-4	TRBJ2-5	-	CASSLGLGSYQETQYF	TGTGCCAGCAGCTTGGGCCTCGGGTCATACCAAGAGACCCAGTACTTC
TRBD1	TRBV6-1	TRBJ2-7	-	CASSEDRGVYEQYF	TGTGCCAGCAGTGAGGACAGGGGGGTCTACGAGCAGTACTTC
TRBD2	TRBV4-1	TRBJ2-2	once	CASSQDSSGARANTGELFF	TGCGCCAGCAGCCAAGATTCTAGCGGGGCTCGCGCGAACACCGGGGAGCTGTTTTTT
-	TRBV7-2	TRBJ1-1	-	CASSEDSMNTEAFF	TGTGCCAGCAGCGAGGACAGTATGAACACTGAAGCTTTCTTT
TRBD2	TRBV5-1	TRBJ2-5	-	CASSRGTSGGLQETQYF	TGCGCCAGCAGTCGTGGGACTAGCGGGGGACTCCAAGAGACCCAGTACTTC
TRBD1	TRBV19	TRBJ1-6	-	CASSLTGQTYNSPLHF	TGTGCCAGTAGTTTGACAGGGCAAACCTATAATTCACCCCTCCACTTT
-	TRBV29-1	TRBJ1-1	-	CSVEGSENTEAFF	TGCAGCGTTGAAGGGTCGGAGAACACTGAAGCTTTCTTT
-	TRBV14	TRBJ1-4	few	CASSHKGGKLFF	TGTGCCAGCAGCCATAAGGGGGGAAAACTGTTTTTT
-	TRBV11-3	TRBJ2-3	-	CASSSGHPGDTQYF	TGTGCCAGCAGCTCGGGACACCCCGGGGATACGCAGTATTTT
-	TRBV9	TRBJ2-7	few	CASSATSRVSSYEQYF	TGTGCCAGCAGCGCAACATCCAGGGTGAGCTCCTACGAGCAGTACTTC
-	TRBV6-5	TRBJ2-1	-	CASSYGGLLSYVEFF	TGTGCCAGCAGTTACGGAGGACTGCTTAGCTATGTGGAGTTCTTC
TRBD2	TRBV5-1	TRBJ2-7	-	CASSWSGRGYEQYF	TGCGCCAGCAGCTGGAGCGGGAGAGGCTACGAGCAGTACTTC
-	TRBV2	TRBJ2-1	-	CASSDWGSLYNEQFF	TGTGCCAGCAGTGATTGGGGGTCCCTTTACAATGAGCAGTTCTTC
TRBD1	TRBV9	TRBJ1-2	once	CASSVGAGGNYGYTF	TGTGCCAGCAGCGTCGGGGCAGGGGGTAACTATGGCTACACCTTC